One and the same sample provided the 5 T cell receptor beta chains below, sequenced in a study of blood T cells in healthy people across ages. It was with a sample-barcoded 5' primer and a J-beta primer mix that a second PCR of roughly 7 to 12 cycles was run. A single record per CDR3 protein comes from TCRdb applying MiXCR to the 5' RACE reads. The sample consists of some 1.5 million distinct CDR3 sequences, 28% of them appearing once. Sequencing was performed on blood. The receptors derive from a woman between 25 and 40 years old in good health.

CDR3 sequence reads: CTATGRTSYNEQFF. The CDR3 nucleotides are TGTACGGCTACAGGAAGGACCTCCTACAATGAGCAGTTCTTC. This sequence joins TRBV2 and TRBJ2-1; weak D call: TRBD1 (5 bases). Germline V lookup: CDR1 SNHLY, CDR2 FYNNEI. This CDR3 has 14 amino acids.

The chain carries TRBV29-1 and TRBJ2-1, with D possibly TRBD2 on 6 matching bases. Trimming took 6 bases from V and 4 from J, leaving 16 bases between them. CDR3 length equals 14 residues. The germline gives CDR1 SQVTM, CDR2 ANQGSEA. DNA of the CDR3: TGCAGCGTCTCGACAGCGGGTCTGTACAATGAGCAGTTCTTC. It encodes CSVSTAGLYNEQFF.

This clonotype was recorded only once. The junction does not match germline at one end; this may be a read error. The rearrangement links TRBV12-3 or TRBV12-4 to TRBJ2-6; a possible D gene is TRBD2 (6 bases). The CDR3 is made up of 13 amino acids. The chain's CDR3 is CAGGDSGANVRTF. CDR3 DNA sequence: TGTGCCGGAGGGGACTCTGGGGCCAACGTCCGGACTTTC.

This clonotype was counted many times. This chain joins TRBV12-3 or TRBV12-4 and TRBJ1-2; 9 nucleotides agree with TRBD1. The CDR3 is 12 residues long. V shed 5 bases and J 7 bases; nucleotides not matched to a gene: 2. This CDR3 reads CASSGQGPGYTF. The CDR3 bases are TGTGCCAGCAGTGGACAGGGGCCTGGCTACACCTTC.

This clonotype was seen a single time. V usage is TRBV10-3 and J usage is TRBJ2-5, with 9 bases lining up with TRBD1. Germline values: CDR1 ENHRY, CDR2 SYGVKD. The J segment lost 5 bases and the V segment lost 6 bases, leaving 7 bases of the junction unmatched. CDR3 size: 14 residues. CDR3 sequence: CAIRKTGGQETQYF. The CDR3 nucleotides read TGTGCCATCAGGAAAACAGGGGGCCAGGAGACCCAGTACTTC.